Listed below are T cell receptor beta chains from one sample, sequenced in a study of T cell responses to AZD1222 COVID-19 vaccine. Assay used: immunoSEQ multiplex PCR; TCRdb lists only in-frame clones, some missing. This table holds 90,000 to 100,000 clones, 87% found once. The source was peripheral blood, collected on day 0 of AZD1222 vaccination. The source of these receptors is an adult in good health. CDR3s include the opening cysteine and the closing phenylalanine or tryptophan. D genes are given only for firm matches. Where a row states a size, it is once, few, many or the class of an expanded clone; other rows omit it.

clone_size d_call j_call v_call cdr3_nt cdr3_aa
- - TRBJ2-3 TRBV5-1 TGTGCCAGCAGCTTGGACAGCACAGATACGCAGTATTTT CASSLDSTDTQYF
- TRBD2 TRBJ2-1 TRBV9 TGTGCCAGCAGCGTAGCTGAGACCCCGGGAGGGGGGTACAATGAGCAGTTCTTC CASSVAETPGGGYNEQFF
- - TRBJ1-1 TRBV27 TGTGCCAGCAGTTTATTTCGGAGCACTGAAGCTTTCTTT CASSLFRSTEAFF
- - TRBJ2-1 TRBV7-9 TGTGCCAGCAGCCCCTCGGGGGGCTTTCCGTTCTTC CASSPSGGFPFF
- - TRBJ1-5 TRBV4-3 TGCGCCAGCAGCCAAGATGAGGACGGGAATCAGCCCCAGCATTTT CASSQDEDGNQPQHF
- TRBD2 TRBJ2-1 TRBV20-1 TGCAGTGCTAGTCCGCCGGGGGGCTCCTACAATGAGCAGTTCTTC CSASPPGGSYNEQFF
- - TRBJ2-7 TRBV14 TGTGCCAGCAGCCAGCCACCCAGCTACGAGCAGTACTTC CASSQPPSYEQYF
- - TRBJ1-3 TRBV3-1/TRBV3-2 TGTGCCAGCAGCCGTTACTCTGGAAACACCATATATTTT CASSRYSGNTIYF
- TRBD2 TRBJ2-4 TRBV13 TGTGCCAGCAGCTTACTGGGGACGGGAGGCAAAAACATTCAGTACTTC CASSLLGTGGKNIQYF
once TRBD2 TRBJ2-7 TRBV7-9 TGTGCCAGCAGCTTAGAGGCTAGCGGGGACTCCTACGAGCAGTACTTC CASSLEASGDSYEQYF
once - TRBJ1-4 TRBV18 TGTGCCAGCTCCCCGCCCGAAGGTGCTAATGAAAAACTGTTTTTT CASSPPEGANEKLFF
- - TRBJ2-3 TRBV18 TGTGCCAGCTCACCACCGGTGGGAGCCCACACAGATACGCAGTATTTT CASSPPVGAHTDTQYF
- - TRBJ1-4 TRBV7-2 TGTGCCAGCAAGGCGGGGGGCGCACCTAATGAAAAACTGTTTTTT CASKAGGAPNEKLFF
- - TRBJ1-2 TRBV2 TGTGCCAGCAGTGAGCGTTTTAACTATGGCTACACCTTC CASSERFNYGYTF
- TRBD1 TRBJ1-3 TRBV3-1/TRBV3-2 TGTGCCAGCAGCCAACTTCCGGGACAGGGAATTGACACCATATATTTT CASSQLPGQGIDTIYF